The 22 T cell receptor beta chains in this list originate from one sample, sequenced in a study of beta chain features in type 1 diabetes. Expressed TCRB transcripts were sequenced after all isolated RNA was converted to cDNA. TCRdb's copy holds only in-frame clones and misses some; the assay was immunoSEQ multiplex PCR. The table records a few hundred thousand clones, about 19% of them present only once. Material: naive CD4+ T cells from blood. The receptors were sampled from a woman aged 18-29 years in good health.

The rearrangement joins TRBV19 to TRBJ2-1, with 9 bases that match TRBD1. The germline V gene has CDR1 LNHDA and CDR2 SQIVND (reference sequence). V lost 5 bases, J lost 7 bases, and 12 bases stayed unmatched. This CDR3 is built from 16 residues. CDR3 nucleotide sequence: TGTGCCAGTAGTCGCTTCGGGACAGGGTCTGGGAATGAGCAGTTCTTC. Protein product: CASSRFGTGSGNEQFF. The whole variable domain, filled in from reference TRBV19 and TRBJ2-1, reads DGGITQSPKYLFRKEGQNVTLSCEQNLNHDAMYWYRQDPGQGLRLIYYSQIVNDFQKGDIAEGYSVSREKKESFPLTVTSAQKNPTAFYLCASSRFGTGSGNEQFFGPGTRLTVL.

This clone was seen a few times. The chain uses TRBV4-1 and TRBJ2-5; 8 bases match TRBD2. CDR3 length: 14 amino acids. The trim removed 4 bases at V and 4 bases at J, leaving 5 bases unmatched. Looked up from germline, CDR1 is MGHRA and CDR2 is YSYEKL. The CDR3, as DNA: TGCGCCAGCAGCCCCGGGGGGGCCATAGAGACCCAGTACTTC. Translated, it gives CASSPGGAIETQYF.

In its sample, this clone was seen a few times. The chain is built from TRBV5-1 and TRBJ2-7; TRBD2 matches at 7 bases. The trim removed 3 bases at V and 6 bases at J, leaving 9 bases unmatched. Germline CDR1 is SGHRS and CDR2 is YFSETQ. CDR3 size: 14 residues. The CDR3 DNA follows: TGCGCCAGCAGCTCACTAGCGCAATCGGGCGAGCAGTACTTC. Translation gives CASSSLAQSGEQYF.

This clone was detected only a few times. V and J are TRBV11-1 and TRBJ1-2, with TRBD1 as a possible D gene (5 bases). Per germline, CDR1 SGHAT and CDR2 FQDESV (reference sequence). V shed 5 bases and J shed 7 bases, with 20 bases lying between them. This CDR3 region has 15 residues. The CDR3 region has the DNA TGTGCCAGCAGCGCGGGGGGGGTCCCTCTTCGTGGCTACACCTTC. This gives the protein CASSAGGVPLRGYTF.

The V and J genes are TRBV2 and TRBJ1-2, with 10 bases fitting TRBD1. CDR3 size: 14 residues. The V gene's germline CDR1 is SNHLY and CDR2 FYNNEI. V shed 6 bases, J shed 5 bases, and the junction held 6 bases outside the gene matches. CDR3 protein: CASRGQGRGYGYTF. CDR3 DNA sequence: TGTGCCAGCAGGGGACAGGGGAGAGGGTATGGCTACACCTTC.

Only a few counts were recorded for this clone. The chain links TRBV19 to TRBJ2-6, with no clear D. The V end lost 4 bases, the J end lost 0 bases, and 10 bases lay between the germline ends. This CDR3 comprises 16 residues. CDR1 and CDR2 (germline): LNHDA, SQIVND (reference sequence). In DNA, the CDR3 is TGTGCCAGTAGTACCTCCGCGGCCTCTGGGGCCAACGTCCTGACTTTC. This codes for CASSTSAASGANVLTF.

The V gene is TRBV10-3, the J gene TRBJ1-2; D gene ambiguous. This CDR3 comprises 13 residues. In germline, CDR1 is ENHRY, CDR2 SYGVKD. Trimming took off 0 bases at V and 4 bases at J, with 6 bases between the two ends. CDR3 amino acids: CAISESARYGYTF. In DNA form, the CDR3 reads TGTGCCATCAGTGAGTCCGCGCGCTATGGCTACACCTTC.

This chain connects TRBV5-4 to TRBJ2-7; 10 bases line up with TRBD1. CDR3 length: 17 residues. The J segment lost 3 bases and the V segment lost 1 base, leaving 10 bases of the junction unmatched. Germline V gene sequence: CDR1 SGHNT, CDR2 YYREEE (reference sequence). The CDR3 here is CASSLKRAGTGVYEQYF. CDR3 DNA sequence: TGTGCCAGCAGCTTGAAAAGGGCCGGGACAGGGGTCTACGAGCAGTACTTC.

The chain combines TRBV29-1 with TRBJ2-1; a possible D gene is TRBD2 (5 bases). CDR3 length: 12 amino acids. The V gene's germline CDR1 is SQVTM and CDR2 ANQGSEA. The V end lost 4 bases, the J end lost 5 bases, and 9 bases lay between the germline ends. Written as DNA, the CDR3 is TGCAGCGTTGTTAAGCGGAACAATGAGCAGTTCTTC. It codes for CSVVKRNNEQFF.

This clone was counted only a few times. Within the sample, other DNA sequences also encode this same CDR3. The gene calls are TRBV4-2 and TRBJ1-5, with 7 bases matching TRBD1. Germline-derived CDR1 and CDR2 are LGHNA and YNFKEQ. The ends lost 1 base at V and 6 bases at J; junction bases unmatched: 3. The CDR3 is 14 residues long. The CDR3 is CASSQGQGAQPQHF. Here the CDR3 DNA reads TGTGCCAGCAGCCAAGGACAGGGCGCTCAGCCCCAGCATTTT.

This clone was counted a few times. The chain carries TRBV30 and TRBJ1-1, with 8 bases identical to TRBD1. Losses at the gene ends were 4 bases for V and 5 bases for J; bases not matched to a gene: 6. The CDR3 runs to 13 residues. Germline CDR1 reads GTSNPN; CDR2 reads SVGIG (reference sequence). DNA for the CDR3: TGTGCCTGGAACTCACAGGGGGAGACTGAAGCTTTCTTT. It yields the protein CAWNSQGETEAFF.

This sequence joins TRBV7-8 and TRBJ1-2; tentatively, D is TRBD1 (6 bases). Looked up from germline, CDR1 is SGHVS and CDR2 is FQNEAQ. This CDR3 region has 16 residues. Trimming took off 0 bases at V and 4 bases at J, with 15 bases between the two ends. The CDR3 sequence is CASSLARSRGSYGYTF. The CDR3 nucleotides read TGTGCCAGCAGCTTAGCGCGCTCCAGGGGAAGCTATGGCTACACCTTC. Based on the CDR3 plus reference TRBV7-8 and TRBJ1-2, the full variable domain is GAGVSQSPRYKVAKRGQDVALRCDPISGHVSLFWYQQALGQGPEFLTYFQNEAQLDKSGLPSDRFFAERPEGSVSTLKIQRTQQEDSAVYLCASSLARSRGSYGYTFGSGTRLTVV.

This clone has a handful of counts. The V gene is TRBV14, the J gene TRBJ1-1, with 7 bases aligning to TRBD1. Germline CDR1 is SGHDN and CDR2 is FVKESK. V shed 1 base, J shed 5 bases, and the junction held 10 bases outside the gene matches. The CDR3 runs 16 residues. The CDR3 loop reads CASSQGQGSIWTEAFF. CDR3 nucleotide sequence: TGTGCCAGCAGCCAAGGACAGGGAAGTATTTGGACTGAAGCTTTCTTT.

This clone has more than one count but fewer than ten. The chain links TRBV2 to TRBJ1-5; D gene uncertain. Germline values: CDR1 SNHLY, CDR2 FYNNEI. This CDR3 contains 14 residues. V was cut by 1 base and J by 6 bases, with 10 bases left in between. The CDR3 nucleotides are TGTGCCAGCAGTGAAGTCAGCGAAAGTCAGCCCCAGCATTTT. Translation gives CASSEVSESQPQHF.

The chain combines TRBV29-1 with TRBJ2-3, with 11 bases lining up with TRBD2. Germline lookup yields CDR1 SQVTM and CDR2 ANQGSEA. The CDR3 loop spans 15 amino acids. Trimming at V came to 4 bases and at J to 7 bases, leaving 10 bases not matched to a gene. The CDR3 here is CSVVGLAGGGNTQYF. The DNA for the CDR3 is TGCAGCGTTGTTGGTCTAGCGGGAGGAGGGAATACGCAGTATTTT.

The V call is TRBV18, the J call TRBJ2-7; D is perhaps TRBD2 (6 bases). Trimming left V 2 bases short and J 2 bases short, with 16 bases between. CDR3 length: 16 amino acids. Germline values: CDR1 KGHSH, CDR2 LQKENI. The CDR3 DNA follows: TGTGCCAGCTCACCATTTCAGGAGGGCGGGGCCTACGAGCAGTACTTC. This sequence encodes CASSPFQEGGAYEQYF.

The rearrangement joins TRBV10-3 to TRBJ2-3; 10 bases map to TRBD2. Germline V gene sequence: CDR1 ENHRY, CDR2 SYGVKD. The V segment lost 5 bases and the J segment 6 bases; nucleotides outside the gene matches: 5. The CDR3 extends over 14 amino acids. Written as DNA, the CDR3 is TGTGCCATCAGTCTGACTAGCGGGTCCGATACGCAGTATTTT. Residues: CAISLTSGSDTQYF.

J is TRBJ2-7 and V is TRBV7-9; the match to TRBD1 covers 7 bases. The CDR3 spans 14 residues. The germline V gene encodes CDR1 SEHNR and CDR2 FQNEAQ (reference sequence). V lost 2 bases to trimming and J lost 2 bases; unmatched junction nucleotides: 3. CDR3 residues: CASSLQGETYEQYF. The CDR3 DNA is TGTGCCAGCAGCTTACAGGGGGAAACCTACGAGCAGTACTTC.

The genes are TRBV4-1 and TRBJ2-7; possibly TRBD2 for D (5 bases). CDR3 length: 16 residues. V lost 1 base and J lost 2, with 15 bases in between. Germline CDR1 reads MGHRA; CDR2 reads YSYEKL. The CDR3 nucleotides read TGCGCCAGCAGCCAAGGGCCTGGTAGAGGGCCCTACGAGCAGTACTTC. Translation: CASSQGPGRGPYEQYF.

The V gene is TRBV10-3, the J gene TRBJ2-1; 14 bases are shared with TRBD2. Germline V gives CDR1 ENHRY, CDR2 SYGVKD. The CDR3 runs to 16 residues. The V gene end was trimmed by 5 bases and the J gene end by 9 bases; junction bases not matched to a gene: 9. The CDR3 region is CAISTGLAGENSEQFF. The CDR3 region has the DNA TGTGCCATCAGTACGGGACTAGCGGGAGAAAATAGTGAGCAGTTCTTC.

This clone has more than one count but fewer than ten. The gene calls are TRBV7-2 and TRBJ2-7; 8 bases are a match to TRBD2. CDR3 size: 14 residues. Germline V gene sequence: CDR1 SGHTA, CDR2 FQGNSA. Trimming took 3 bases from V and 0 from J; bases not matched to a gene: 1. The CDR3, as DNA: TGTGCCAGCAGCTTCAGCGGGGGCTCCTACGAGCAGTACTTC. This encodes CASSFSGGSYEQYF.

The CDR3 sequence is CASSSTGDETQYF. The CDR3 nucleotides are TGTGCCAGCAGCAGTACAGGGGACGAGACCCAGTACTTC. This chain connects TRBV5-5 to TRBJ2-5, with 7 bases fitting TRBD1. CDR3 length: 13 residues. V dropped 4 bases and J dropped 5; count of bases not matched to a gene: 5. The V gene's germline CDR1 is SGHKS and CDR2 YYEKEE (reference sequence).